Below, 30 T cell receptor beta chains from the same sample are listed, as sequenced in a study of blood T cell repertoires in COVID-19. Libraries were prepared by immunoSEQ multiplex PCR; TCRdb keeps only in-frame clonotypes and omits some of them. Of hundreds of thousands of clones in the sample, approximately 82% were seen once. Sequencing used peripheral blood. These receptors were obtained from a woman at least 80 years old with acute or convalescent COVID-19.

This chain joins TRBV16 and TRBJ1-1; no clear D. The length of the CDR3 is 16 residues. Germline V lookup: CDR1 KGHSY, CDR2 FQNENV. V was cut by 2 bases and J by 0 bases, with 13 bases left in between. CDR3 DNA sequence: TGTGCCAGCAGCCAACCCGGAGCCCGCCTGAACACTGAAGCTTTCTTT. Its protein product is CASSQPGARLNTEAFF.

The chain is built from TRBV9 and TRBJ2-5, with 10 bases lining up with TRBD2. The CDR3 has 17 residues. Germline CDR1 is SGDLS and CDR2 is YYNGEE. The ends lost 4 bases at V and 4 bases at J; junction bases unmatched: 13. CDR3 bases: TGTGCCAGCAGCCCATGGACTAGCGGAGGCCTCGGAGAGACCCAGTACTTC. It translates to CASSPWTSGGLGETQYF.

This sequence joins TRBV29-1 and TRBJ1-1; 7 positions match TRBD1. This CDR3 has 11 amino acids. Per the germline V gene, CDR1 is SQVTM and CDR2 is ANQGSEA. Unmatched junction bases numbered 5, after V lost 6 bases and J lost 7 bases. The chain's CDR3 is CSVGQVREAFF. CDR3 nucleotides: TGCAGCGTCGGACAGGTCCGTGAAGCTTTCTTT.

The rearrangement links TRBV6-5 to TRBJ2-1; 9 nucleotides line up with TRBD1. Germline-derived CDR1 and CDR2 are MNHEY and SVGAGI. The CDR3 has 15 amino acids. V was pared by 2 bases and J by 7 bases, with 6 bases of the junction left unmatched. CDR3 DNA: TGTGCCAGCAGTTACGAGGGACAGGGCGTAAATGAGCAGTTCTTC. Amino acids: CASSYEGQGVNEQFF.

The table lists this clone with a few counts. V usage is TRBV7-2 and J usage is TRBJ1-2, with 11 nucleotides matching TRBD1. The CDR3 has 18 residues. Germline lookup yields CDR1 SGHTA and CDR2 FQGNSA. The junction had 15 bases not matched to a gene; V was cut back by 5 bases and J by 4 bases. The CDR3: CASSPSPGTGGGVYGYTF. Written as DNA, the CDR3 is TGTGCCAGCAGCCCAAGTCCCGGGACAGGGGGGGGTGTCTATGGCTACACCTTC.

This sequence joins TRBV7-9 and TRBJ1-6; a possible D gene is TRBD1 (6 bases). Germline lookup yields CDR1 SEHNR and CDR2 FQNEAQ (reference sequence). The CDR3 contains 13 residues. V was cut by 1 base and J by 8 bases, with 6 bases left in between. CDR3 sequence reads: CASSLGTDSPLHF. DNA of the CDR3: TGTGCCAGCAGCTTAGGGACAGATTCACCCCTCCACTTT.

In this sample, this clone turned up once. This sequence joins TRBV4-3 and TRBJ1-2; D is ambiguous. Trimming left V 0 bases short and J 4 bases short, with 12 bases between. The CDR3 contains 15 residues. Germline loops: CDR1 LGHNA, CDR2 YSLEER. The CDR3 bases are TGCGCCAGCAGCCAAGAGAGGTTCCCTACCTATGGCTACACCTTC. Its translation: CASSQERFPTYGYTF.

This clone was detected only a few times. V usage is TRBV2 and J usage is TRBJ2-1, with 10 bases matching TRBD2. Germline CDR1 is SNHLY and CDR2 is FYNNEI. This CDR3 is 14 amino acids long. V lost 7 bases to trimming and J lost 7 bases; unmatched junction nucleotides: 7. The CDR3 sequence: CASTGLAGENEQFF. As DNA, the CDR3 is TGTGCCAGCACGGGGCTAGCGGGAGAAAATGAGCAGTTCTTC.

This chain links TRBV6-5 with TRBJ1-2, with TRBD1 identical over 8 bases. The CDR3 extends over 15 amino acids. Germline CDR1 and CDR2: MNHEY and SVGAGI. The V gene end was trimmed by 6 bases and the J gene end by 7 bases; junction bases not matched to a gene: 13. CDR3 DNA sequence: TGTGCCAGCAGGAGCGGACAGGGCCTTTATGGTGGCTACACCTTC. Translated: CASRSGQGLYGGYTF.

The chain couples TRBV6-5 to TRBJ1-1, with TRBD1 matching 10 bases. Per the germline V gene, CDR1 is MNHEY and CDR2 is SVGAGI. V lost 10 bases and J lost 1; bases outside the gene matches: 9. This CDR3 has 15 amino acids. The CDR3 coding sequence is TGTGCCAACGAACCGGGACAGGGGACGAACACTGAAGCTTTCTTT. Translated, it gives CANEPGQGTNTEAFF.

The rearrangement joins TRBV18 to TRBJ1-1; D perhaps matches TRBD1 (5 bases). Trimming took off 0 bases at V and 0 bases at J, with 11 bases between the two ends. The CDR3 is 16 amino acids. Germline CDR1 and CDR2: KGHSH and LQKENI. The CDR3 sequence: CASSPPSAGMNTEAFF. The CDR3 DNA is TGTGCCAGCTCACCACCCTCGGCAGGGATGAACACTGAAGCTTTCTTT.

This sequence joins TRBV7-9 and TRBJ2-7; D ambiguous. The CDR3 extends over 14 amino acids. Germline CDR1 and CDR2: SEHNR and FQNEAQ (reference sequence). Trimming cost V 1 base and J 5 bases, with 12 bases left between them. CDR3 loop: CASSLGALVDEQYF. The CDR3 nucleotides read TGTGCCAGCAGCTTAGGGGCGTTGGTTGACGAGCAGTACTTC. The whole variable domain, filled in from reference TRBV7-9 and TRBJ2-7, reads DTGVSQNPRHKITKRGQNVTFRCDPISEHNRLYWYRQTLGQGPEFLTYFQNEAQLEKSRLLSDRFSAERPKGSFSTLEIQRTEQGDSAMYLCASSLGALVDEQYFGPGTRLTVT.

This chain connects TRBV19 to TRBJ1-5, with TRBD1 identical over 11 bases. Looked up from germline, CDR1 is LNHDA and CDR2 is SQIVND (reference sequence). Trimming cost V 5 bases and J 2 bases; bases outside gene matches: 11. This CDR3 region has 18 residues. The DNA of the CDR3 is TGTGCCAGTAGTCGCGGGACAGGGGGAGTCTCTGGCAATCAGCCCCAGCATTTT. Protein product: CASSRGTGGVSGNQPQHF.

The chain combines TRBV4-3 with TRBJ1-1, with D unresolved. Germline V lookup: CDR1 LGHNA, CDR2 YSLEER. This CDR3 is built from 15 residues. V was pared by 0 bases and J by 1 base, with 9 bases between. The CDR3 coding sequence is TGCGCCAGCAGCCAAGATGAAGCCGGGAACACTGAAGCTTTCTTT. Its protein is CASSQDEAGNTEAFF.

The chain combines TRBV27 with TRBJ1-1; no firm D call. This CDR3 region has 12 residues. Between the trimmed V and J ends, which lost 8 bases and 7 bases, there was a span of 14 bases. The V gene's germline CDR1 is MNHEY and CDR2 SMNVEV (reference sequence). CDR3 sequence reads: CASGRRRGEAFF. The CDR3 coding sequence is TGTGCCAGCGGTAGGCGTCGGGGTGAAGCTTTCTTT.

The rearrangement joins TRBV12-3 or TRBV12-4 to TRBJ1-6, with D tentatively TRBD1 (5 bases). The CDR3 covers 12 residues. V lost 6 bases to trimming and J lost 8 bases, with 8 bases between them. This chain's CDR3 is CASSWGDSPLHF. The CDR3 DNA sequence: TGTGCCAGCAGCTGGGGGGATTCACCCCTCCACTTT.

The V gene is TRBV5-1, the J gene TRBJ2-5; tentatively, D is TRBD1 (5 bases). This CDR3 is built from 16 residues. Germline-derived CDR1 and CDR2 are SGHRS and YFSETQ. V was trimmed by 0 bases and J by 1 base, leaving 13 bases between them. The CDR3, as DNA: TGCGCCAGCAGCTTGGGTGGGGCCCGGGCCCAAGAGACCCAGTACTTC. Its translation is CASSLGGARAQETQYF. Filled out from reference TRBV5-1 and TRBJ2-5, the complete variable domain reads KAGVTQTPRYLIKTRGQQVTLSCSPISGHRSVSWYQQTPGQGLQFLFEYFSETQRNKGNFPGRFSGRQFSNSRSEMNVSTLELGDSALYLCASSLGGARAQETQYFGPGTRLLVL.

As DNA, the CDR3 is TGTGCCAGCAGCTTGGTTCGGGGAGACTATGGCTACACCTTC. This encodes CASSLVRGDYGYTF. The chain combines TRBV5-6 with TRBJ1-2, with D uncertain. Looked up from germline, CDR1 is SGHDT and CDR2 is YYEEEE. Trimming stripped 0 bases from V and 3 bases from J, with 9 bases between. The CDR3 has 14 residues.

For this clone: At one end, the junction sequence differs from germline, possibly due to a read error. The CDR3 nucleotides are TGTGCCAGCAGATTAGGGGTGGCGGAGTACAATGAGCAGTTCTTC. As protein: CASRLGVAEYNEQFF. J is TRBJ2-1 and V is TRBV7-9; D is possibly TRBD1 (5 bases). The CDR3 totals 15 residues. Germline CDR1 SEHNR, CDR2 FQNEAQ (reference sequence).

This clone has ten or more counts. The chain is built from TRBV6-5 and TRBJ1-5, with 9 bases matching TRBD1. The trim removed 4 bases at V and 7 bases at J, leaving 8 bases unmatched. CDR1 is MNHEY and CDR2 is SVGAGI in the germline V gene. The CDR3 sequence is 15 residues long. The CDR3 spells CASSSNRGQGQPQHF. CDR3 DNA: TGTGCCAGCAGTTCGAACAGGGGGCAGGGGCAGCCCCAGCATTTT.

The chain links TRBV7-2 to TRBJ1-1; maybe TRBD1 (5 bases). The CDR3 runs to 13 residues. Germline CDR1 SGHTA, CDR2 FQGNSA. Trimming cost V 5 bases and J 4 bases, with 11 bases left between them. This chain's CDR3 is CASSGHRTTEAFF. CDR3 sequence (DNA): TGTGCCAGCAGCGGACATAGAACCACTGAAGCTTTCTTT.

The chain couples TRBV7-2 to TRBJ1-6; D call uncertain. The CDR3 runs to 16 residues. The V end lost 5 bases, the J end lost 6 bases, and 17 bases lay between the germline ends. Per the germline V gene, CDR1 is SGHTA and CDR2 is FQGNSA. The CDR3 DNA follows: TGTGCCAGCAGCCGGTGGGCAGGCTTTGGTAATTCACCCCTCCACTTT. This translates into CASSRWAGFGNSPLHF.

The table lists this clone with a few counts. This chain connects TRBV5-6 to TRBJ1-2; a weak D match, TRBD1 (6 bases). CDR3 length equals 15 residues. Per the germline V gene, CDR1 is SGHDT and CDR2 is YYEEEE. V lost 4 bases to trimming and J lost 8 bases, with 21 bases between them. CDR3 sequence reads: CASSTGAGALRGYTF. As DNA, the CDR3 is TGTGCCAGCAGCACTGGGGCAGGGGCCCTTCGAGGCTACACCTTC.

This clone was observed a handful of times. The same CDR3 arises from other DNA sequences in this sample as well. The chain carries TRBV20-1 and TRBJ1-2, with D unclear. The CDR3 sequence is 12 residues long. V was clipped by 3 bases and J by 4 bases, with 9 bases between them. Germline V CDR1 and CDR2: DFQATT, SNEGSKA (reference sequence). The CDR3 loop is CSASGSSYGYTF. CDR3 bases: TGCAGTGCTAGTGGTAGCTCCTATGGCTACACCTTC.

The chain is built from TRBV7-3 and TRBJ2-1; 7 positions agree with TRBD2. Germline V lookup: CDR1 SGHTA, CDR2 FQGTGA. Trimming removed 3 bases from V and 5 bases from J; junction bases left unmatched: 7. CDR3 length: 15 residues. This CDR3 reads CASSLGAGANNEQFF. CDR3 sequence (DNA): TGTGCCAGCAGCTTGGGCGCGGGAGCAAACAATGAGCAGTTCTTC.

CDR3 nucleotides: TGCAGTGCTAGTGAAGGACAGGCCCGCTATGGCTACACCTTC. This translates into CSASEGQARYGYTF. The chain uses TRBV20-1 and TRBJ1-2; TRBD1 matches at 7 bases. From germline, CDR1 is DFQATT and CDR2 SNEGSKA (reference sequence). This CDR3 is 14 amino acids long. Trimming removed 3 bases from V and 4 bases from J; junction bases left unmatched: 8.

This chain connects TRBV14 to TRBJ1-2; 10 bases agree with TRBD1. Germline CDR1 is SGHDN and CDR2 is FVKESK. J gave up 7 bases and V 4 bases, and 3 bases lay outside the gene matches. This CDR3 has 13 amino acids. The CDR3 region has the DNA TGTGCCAGCAGCCCAGGGACAGGGGTTGGCTACACCTTC. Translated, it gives CASSPGTGVGYTF.

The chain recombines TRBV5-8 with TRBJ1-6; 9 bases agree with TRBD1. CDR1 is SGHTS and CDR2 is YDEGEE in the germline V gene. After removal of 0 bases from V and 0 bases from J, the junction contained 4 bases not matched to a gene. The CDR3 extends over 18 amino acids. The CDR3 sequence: CASSLDRGRSSYNSPLHF. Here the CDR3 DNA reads TGTGCCAGCAGCTTGGACAGGGGGCGATCCTCCTATAATTCACCCCTCCACTTT.

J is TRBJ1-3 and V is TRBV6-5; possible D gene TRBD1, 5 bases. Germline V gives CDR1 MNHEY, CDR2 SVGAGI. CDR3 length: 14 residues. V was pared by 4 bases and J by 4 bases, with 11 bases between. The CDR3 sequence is CASSSVQEGNTIYF. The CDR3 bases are TGTGCCAGCAGTTCTGTACAGGAGGGAAACACCATATATTTT.

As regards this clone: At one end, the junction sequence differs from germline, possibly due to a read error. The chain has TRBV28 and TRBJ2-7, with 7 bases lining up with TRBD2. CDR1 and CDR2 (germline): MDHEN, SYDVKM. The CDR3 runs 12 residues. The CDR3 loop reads CASSVGLDKIQF. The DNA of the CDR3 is TGTGCCAGCAGTGTCGGACTAGATAAAATTCAATTC.